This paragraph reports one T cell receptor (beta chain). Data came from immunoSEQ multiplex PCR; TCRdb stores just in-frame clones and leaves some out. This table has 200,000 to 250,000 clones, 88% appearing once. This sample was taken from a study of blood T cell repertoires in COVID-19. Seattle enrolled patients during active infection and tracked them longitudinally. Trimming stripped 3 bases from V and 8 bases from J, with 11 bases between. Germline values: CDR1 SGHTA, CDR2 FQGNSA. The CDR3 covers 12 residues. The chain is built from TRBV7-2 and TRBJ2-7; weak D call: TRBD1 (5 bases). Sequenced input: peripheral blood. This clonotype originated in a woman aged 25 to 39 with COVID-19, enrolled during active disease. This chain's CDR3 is CASSFSQGKQYF. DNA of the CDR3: TGTGCCAGCAGCTTTAGCCAGGGTAAGCAGTACTTC. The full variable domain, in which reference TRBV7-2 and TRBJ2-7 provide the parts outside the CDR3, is GAGVSQSPSNKVTEKGKDVELRCDPISGHTALYWYRQSLGQGLEFLIYFQGNSAPDKSGLPSDRFSAERTGGSVSTLTIQRTQQEDSAVYLCASSFSQGKQYFGPGTRLTVT.